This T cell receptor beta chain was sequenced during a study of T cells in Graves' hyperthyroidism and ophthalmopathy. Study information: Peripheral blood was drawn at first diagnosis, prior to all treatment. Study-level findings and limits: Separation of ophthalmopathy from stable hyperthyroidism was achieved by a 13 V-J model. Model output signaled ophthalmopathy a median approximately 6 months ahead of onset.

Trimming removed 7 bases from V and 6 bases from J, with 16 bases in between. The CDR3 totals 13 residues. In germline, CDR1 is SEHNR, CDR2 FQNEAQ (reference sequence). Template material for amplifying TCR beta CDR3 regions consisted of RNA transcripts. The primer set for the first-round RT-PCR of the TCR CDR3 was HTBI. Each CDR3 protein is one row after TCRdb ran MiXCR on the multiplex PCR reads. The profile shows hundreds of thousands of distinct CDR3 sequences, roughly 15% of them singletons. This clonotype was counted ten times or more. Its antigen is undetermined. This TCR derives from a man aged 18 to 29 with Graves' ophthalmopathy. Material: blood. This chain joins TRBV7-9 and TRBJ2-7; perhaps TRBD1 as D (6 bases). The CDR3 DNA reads TGTGCCAGCACCCCATCAGGGGTAGCCGAGCAGTACTTC. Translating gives CASTPSGVAEQYF. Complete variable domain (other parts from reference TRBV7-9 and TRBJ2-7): DTGVSQNPRHKITKRGQNVTFRCDPISEHNRLYWYRQTLGQGPEFLTYFQNEAQLEKSRLLSDRFSAERPKGSFSTLEIQRTEQGDSAMYLCASTPSGVAEQYFGPGTRLTVT.